Listed here are 10 T cell receptor beta chains from one sample, sequenced in a study of identical twins. In TCRdb, the 5' RACE reads were re-called with MiXCR into one record per CDR3 protein. The sample holds about 480,000 distinct CDR3 sequences, approximately 15% seen once. This sample also appeared in a second study, on yellow fever vaccine responses in identical twins.

The sample consisted of CD4+ T cells sorted from blood. Receptor source: a young woman in good health.

This clonotype was seen ten or more times. The chain uses TRBV12-3 or TRBV12-4 and TRBJ2-1; 10 bases are a match to TRBD2. CDR3 size: 14 residues. The V gene end was trimmed by 2 bases and the J gene end by 7 bases; junction bases not matched to a gene: 2. The CDR3: CASSLLAGVNEQFF. Here the CDR3 DNA reads TGTGCCAGCAGTTTACTAGCGGGAGTGAATGAGCAGTTCTTC.

The V gene is TRBV9, the J gene TRBJ2-3; no definite D call. Germline CDR1 and CDR2: SGDLS and YYNGEE. Trimming cost V 1 base and J 0 bases, with 6 bases left between them. The CDR3 contains 14 residues. The CDR3 bases are TGTGCCAGCAGCGTATTTGCCAGCACAGATACGCAGTATTTT. Residues: CASSVFASTDTQYF. Full variable domain (rest looked up from reference TRBV9 and TRBJ2-3): DSGVTQTPKHLITATGQRVTLRCSPRSGDLSVYWYQQSLDQGLQFLIQYYNGEERAKGNILERFSAQQFPDLHSELNLSSLELGDSALYFCASSVFASTDTQYFGPGTRLTVL.

The chain links TRBV4-3 to TRBJ2-3; 10 bases line up with TRBD2. The CDR3 sequence is 16 residues long. Germline CDR1 is LGHNA and CDR2 is YSLEER. Trimming cost V 6 bases and J 5 bases; bases outside gene matches: 11. CDR3 protein: CASSPSPAGGIDTQYF. The CDR3 DNA reads TGCGCCAGCAGTCCTAGCCCAGCGGGAGGGATAGATACGCAGTATTTT.

The chain links TRBV6-2 or TRBV6-3 to TRBJ2-5, with D maybe TRBD2 (5 bases). This CDR3 contains 12 residues. CDR1 is MNHEY and CDR2 is SVGEGT in the germline V gene. V dropped 6 bases and J dropped 5 bases, with 10 bases sitting between them. CDR3 protein: CASSWRVETQYF. The CDR3 coding sequence is TGTGCCAGCAGCTGGCGGGTCGAGACCCAGTACTTC.

In this sample, this clonotype turned up a few times. This chain links TRBV3-1 with TRBJ2-5; weak D call: TRBD1 (6 bases). The V gene's germline CDR1 is LGHDT and CDR2 YNNKEL (reference sequence). This CDR3 has 16 amino acids. Trimming took 0 bases from V and 5 from J, leaving 16 bases between them. CDR3 DNA sequence: TGTGCCAGCAGCCAAGATGGTGGGACAAGCCGCGAGACCCAGTACTTC. Translating gives CASSQDGGTSRETQYF.

The chain links TRBV12-5 to TRBJ2-1; D gene unclear. The CDR3 spans 14 residues. Looked up from germline, CDR1 is LGHNT and CDR2 is FRNRAP. Trimming removed 1 base from V and 2 bases from J, with 6 bases in between. CDR3 loop: CASGLGQAYNEQFF. CDR3 in DNA: TGTGCTAGTGGTTTGGGGCAGGCCTACAATGAGCAGTTCTTC.

This clonotype was recorded a few times. The rearrangement joins TRBV4-3 to TRBJ1-4, with D possibly being TRBD1 (6 bases). Trimming removed 3 bases at V and 10 bases at J, with 15 bases between. CDR3 length: 14 amino acids. Germline V gives CDR1 LGHNA, CDR2 YSLEER. The CDR3 loop reads CASSQVSRGGKLFF. CDR3 DNA: TGCGCCAGCAGCCAGGTTTCAAGGGGGGGAAAACTGTTTTTT.

This clonotype was seen many times. The gene calls are TRBV6-1 and TRBJ1-5; D not certain. Trimming took off 3 bases at V and 5 bases at J, with 14 bases between the two ends. This CDR3 region has 15 residues. Germline V CDR1 and CDR2: MNHNS, SASEGT. DNA for the CDR3: TGTGCCAGCAGTGATAATGTAACACCCTATCAGCCCCAGCATTTT. Translating gives CASSDNVTPYQPQHF.

This clonotype was detected many times. CDR3 coding DNA: TGCAGCGTTGCCGGGACTAGAGGCACCTACGAGCAGTACTTC. This gives the protein CSVAGTRGTYEQYF. The gene calls are TRBV29-1 and TRBJ2-7, with 8 bases fitting TRBD2. V lost 4 bases to trimming and J lost 2 bases; unmatched junction nucleotides: 7. This CDR3 has 14 residues. CDR1 is SQVTM and CDR2 is ANQGSEA in the germline V gene.

This clonotype was detected only a few times. This chain links TRBV7-2 with TRBJ2-7, with 12 bases lining up with TRBD1. The CDR3 contains 14 residues. The germline CDR1 and CDR2 sequences are SGHTA and FQGNSA. J was trimmed by 6 bases and V by 5 bases; bases with no gene match: 5. The CDR3 spells CASSRDRGRFEQYF. The CDR3 DNA sequence: TGTGCCAGCAGCCGGGACAGGGGGCGCTTCGAGCAGTACTTC. Full variable domain (rest looked up from reference TRBV7-2 and TRBJ2-7): GAGVSQSPSNKVTEKGKDVELRCDPISGHTALYWYRQSLGQGLEFLIYFQGNSAPDKSGLPSDRFSAERTGGSVSTLTIQRTQQEDSAVYLCASSRDRGRFEQYFGPGTRLTVT.